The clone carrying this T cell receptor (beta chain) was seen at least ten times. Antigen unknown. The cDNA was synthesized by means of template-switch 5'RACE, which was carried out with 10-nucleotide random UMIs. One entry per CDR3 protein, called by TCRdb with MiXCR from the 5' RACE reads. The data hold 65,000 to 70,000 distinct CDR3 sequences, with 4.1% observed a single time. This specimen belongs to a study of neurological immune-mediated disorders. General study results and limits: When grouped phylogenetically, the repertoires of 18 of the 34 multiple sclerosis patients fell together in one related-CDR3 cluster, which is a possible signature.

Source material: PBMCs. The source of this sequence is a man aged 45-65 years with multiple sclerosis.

CDR3 residues: CATSRVTGGGTEAFF. In DNA, the CDR3 is TGTGCCACCAGCAGAGTGACAGGGGGCGGGACTGAAGCTTTCTTT. The chain joins TRBV15 to TRBJ1-1, with TRBD1 identical over 10 bases. The V and J ends lost 1 base and 5 bases, in that order; junction bases with no gene match: 4. In germline, CDR1 is LNHNV, CDR2 YYDKDF (reference sequence). This CDR3 has 15 residues.